This passage covers 10 T cell receptor beta chains from one sample sequenced in a study of blood T cell repertoires in COVID-19. The table came from immunoSEQ multiplex PCR; TCRdb's copy has only in-frame clones and leaves some out. Among tens of thousands of clones, around 88% were seen once, and the ten largest hold about 6%. Sequenced: peripheral blood. These receptors were collected from a woman aged 65 to 85 with acute or convalescent COVID-19.

This chain connects TRBV11-2 to TRBJ2-7, with D unresolved. Germline CDR1 is SGHAT and CDR2 is FQNNGV. The CDR3 sequence is 13 residues long. Trimming left V 3 bases short and J 0 bases short, with 6 bases between. The CDR3 loop is CASSFGDSYEQYF. The CDR3 DNA follows: TGTGCCAGCAGCTTCGGTGACTCCTACGAGCAGTACTTC. The variable domain in full, with the rest retrieved from reference TRBV11-2 and TRBJ2-7, is EAGVAQSPRYKIIEKRQSVAFWCNPISGHATLYWYQQILGQGPKLLIQFQNNGVVDDSQLPKDRFSAERLKGVDSTLKIQPAKLEDSAVYLCASSFGDSYEQYFGPGTRLTVT.

V gene TRBV3-1 (or the pseudogene TRBV3-2) combines with J gene TRBJ1-2; TRBD1 might be the D (6 bases). CDR1 LGHDT and CDR2 YNNKEL come from the germline V gene (reference sequence). This CDR3 is 13 amino acids long. V lost 0 bases to trimming and J lost 5 bases, with 7 bases between them. For the CDR3, the DNA is TGTGCCAGCAGCCAAGATGGACAGTATGGCTACACCTTC. It codes for CASSQDGQYGYTF.

This clone occurred once. This rearrangement joins TRBV9 to TRBJ2-7; a weak D match, TRBD2 (7 bases). This CDR3 contains 15 residues. Germline lookup yields CDR1 SGDLS and CDR2 YYNGEE. V was clipped by 4 bases and J by 7 bases, with 21 bases between them. CDR3 sequence (DNA): TGTGCCAGCAGCCCCGGTTTGGCGGGGGCGTGGGAGCAGTACTTC. It specifies CASSPGLAGAWEQYF.

This clone was found once. This sequence joins TRBV2 and TRBJ1-1, with a tentative D call TRBD1 (5 bases). There are 12 residues in the CDR3. Germline values: CDR1 SNHLY, CDR2 FYNNEI. Trimming shortened V by 7 bases and J by 8 bases, and 14 bases separated the two germline ends. The CDR3 region is CASKKGSGEAFF. The CDR3 DNA is TGTGCCAGCAAGAAGGGCTCAGGGGAAGCTTTCTTT.

This chain joins TRBV28 and TRBJ1-1; TRBD1 agrees at 10 bases. Germline V gene sequence: CDR1 MDHEN, CDR2 SYDVKM. The V segment lost 5 bases and the J segment 0 bases; nucleotides outside the gene matches: 12. The CDR3 has 18 amino acids. The CDR3 loop reads CASSGQGQGRSMNTEAFF. CDR3 DNA: TGTGCCAGCAGTGGGCAGGGACAGGGGCGAAGCATGAACACTGAAGCTTTCTTT. The whole variable domain, remainder taken from reference TRBV28 and TRBJ1-1, is DVKVTQSSRYLVKRTGEKVFLECVQDMDHENMFWYRQDPGLGLRLIYFSYDVKMKEKGDIPEGYSVSREKKERFSLILESASTNQTSMYLCASSGQGQGRSMNTEAFFGQGTRLTVV.

V is TRBV24-1 and J is TRBJ2-2, with D unresolved. In germline, CDR1 is KGHDR, CDR2 SFDVKD. The length of the CDR3 is 11 residues. CDR3 bases: TGTGTCTGTCCGGACACCGGGGAGCTGTTTTTT. This gives the protein CVCPDTGELFF.

V gene TRBV11-3 combines with J gene TRBJ2-7; D uncertain. Trimming pared 1 base from V and 0 bases from J, leaving 7 bases between. Germline CDR1 and CDR2: SGHNT and YENEEA. This CDR3 region has 14 residues. The CDR3 DNA reads as TGTGCCAGCAGCTTAGGAGGAGCCTCCTACGAGCAGTACTTC. The encoded protein is CASSLGGASYEQYF.

This chain joins TRBV6-5 and TRBJ2-1; 7 bases match TRBD2. Germline values: CDR1 MNHEY, CDR2 SVGAGI. After removal of 4 bases from V and 0 bases from J, the junction contained 6 bases not matched to a gene. The CDR3 is 16 residues long. In DNA, the CDR3 is TGTGCCAGCAGTTTAGCGGGTCGCAGCTCCTACAATGAGCAGTTCTTC. Translating it yields CASSLAGRSSYNEQFF.

This chain uses TRBV28 with TRBJ1-5, with TRBD1 matching 9 bases. Germline V gene sequence: CDR1 MDHEN, CDR2 SYDVKM. This CDR3 is 15 amino acids long. Trimming removed 7 bases from V and 7 bases from J; junction bases left unmatched: 11. The CDR3 region has the DNA TGTGCCAGCAATACACAGGGGGCTCGAGGACAGCCCCAGCATTTT. Amino acid sequence: CASNTQGARGQPQHF.

The J gene is TRBJ1-5, the V gene TRBV9; D may be TRBD1 (6 bases). Germline CDR1 SGDLS, CDR2 YYNGEE. This CDR3 region has 13 residues. V was pared by 2 bases and J by 5 bases, with 8 bases between. CDR3 region: CASSVRGDQPQHF. The CDR3 coding sequence is TGTGCCAGCAGCGTCAGGGGCGATCAGCCCCAGCATTTT.